The 21 T cell receptor beta chains listed next were all sequenced from one sample in a study of shared clonotypes between healthy human individuals. Data came from immunoSEQ multiplex PCR; TCRdb stores just in-frame clones and leaves some out. The sample carries around 1.6 million clones, around 98% recorded once. The material sequenced was naive CD4+ T cells sorted from blood. As for subset: CD45RA+ positively selected. These receptors came from a young man in good health.

V is TRBV6-6 and J is TRBJ1-5; possibly TRBD1 for D (5 bases). Trimming stripped 10 bases from V and 0 bases from J, with 13 bases between. The CDR3 is 14 amino acids. In germline, CDR1 is MNHNY, CDR2 SVGAGI (reference sequence). The CDR3 loop is CATRGSYSNQPQHF. In nucleotides, the CDR3 is TGTGCCACCCGGGGCAGCTATAGCAATCAGCCCCAGCATTTT.

The CDR3 region has the DNA TGTGCCAGCTCACGATGGGACAGGGGACCCTACGAGCAGTACTTC. This encodes CASSRWDRGPYEQYF. The chain is built from TRBV18 and TRBJ2-7; 10 bases agree with TRBD1. Germline V gene sequence: CDR1 KGHSH, CDR2 LQKENI. J gave up 2 bases and V 4 bases, and 5 bases lay outside the gene matches. The CDR3 length is 15 residues.

The chain joins TRBV15 to TRBJ2-7; D gene ambiguous. CDR3 size: 13 residues. CDR1 and CDR2 from the germline V gene are LNHNV and YYDKDF (reference sequence). Trimming shortened V by 4 bases and J by 2 bases, and 9 bases separated the two germline ends. The DNA of the CDR3 is TGTGCCACCAGCATCCAGGCCACCTACGAGCAGTACTTC. It is translated as CATSIQATYEQYF.

This chain connects TRBV28 to TRBJ2-1; the D gene is possibly TRBD1 (6 bases). CDR1 MDHEN and CDR2 SYDVKM come from the germline V gene. The CDR3 is 14 residues long. V dropped 6 bases and J dropped 7 bases, with 16 bases sitting between them. For the CDR3, the DNA is TGTGCCAGCAGCCAGCAGGGGCTGAGGAATGAGCAGTTCTTC. It is translated as CASSQQGLRNEQFF. The full variable domain, rest sourced from reference TRBV28 and TRBJ2-1, is DVKVTQSSRYLVKRTGEKVFLECVQDMDHENMFWYRQDPGLGLRLIYFSYDVKMKEKGDIPEGYSVSREKKERFSLILESASTNQTSMYLCASSQQGLRNEQFFGPGTRLTVL.

As concerns this clone: The same CDR3 can be traced to other DNA sequences in this sample. The chain recombines TRBV7-2 with TRBJ2-7; a weak D match, TRBD1 (5 bases). The germline gives CDR1 SGHTA, CDR2 FQGNSA. The CDR3 is 12 residues long. Between the trimmed V and J ends, which lost 2 bases and 3 bases, there was a span of 5 bases. CDR3 sequence reads: CASSLRGYEQYF. CDR3 sequence (DNA): TGTGCCAGCAGCTTAAGGGGCTACGAGCAGTACTTC.

V is TRBV5-1 and J is TRBJ2-5, with D unresolved. V was shortened by 1 base and J by 3 bases, with 22 bases between the two germline ends. The CDR3 runs to 18 residues. Germline V gives CDR1 SGHRS, CDR2 YFSETQ. The CDR3 region has the DNA TGCGCCAGCAGCTTGTTGTCTCTCAGCGCCACACACAAAGAGACCCAGTACTTC. Translated: CASSLLSLSATHKETQYF.

On this clone: The sample holds other DNA sequences that translate to the same CDR3. The gene calls are TRBV18 and TRBJ1-2; TRBD1 aligns across 10 bases. After removal of 3 bases from V and 0 bases from J, the junction contained 1 base not matched to a gene. Per the germline V gene, CDR1 is KGHSH and CDR2 is LQKENI. This CDR3 spans 15 amino acids. The CDR3 DNA reads as TGTGCCAGCTCACCGGACAGGGGGGCTAACTATGGCTACACCTTC. It translates to CASSPDRGANYGYTF.

The V gene is TRBV5-1, the J gene TRBJ2-4; 9 bases align to TRBD1. Germline V gives CDR1 SGHRS, CDR2 YFSETQ. J lost 7 bases, V lost 0 bases, and 5 bases had no gene match. This CDR3 contains 15 residues. Here the CDR3 DNA reads TGCGCCAGCAGCTTGGAACTGACAGGGGGGAACATTCAGTACTTC. Translation: CASSLELTGGNIQYF. Full variable domain (missing parts from reference TRBV5-1 and TRBJ2-4): KAGVTQTPRYLIKTRGQQVTLSCSPISGHRSVSWYQQTPGQGLQFLFEYFSETQRNKGNFPGRFSGRQFSNSRSEMNVSTLELGDSALYLCASSLELTGGNIQYFGAGTRLSVL.

This chain joins TRBV29-1 and TRBJ2-5; D possibly corresponds to TRBD2 (6 bases). From germline, CDR1 is SQVTM and CDR2 ANQGSEA. The length of the CDR3 is 14 residues. V lost 4 bases, J lost 2 bases, and 14 bases lay in between. Written as DNA, the CDR3 is TGCAGCGTTGTGCGGGACGGAAAACAAGAGACCCAGTACTTC. This codes for CSVVRDGKQETQYF.

V usage is TRBV28 and J usage is TRBJ1-5; D gene unclear. This CDR3 has 14 amino acids. Trimming stripped 3 bases from V and 7 bases from J, with 13 bases between. From germline, CDR1 is MDHEN and CDR2 SYDVKM. The CDR3 DNA is TGTGCCAGCAGTTTGCCGGGGAGAGAGCAGCCCCAGCATTTT. This encodes CASSLPGREQPQHF.

The sample holds one count of this clone. The rearrangement joins TRBV5-1 to TRBJ2-6; 9 nucleotides line up with TRBD1. In germline, CDR1 is SGHRS, CDR2 YFSETQ. V shed 4 bases, J shed 0 bases, and the junction held 5 bases outside the gene matches. CDR3 length: 17 amino acids. The chain's CDR3 is CASSRTGGSSGANVLTF. The CDR3 DNA is TGCGCCAGCAGCCGAACAGGGGGCAGCTCTGGGGCCAACGTCCTGACTTTC.

The chain recombines TRBV7-3 with TRBJ1-1; D possibly corresponds to TRBD1 (5 bases). Trimming shortened V by 5 bases and J by 4 bases, and 14 bases separated the two germline ends. From germline, CDR1 is SGHTA and CDR2 FQGTGA. CDR3 size: 14 residues. DNA for the CDR3: TGTGCCAGCAGCACGGGACTGTTTCCCACTGAAGCTTTCTTT. The encoded protein is CASSTGLFPTEAFF.

This clone was seen once. The chain has TRBV18 and TRBJ1-2, with D possibly TRBD1 on 6 matching bases. Trimming took 6 bases from V and 2 from J, leaving 22 bases between them. Germline loops: CDR1 KGHSH, CDR2 LQKENI. CDR3 length: 17 residues. Here the CDR3 DNA reads TGTGCCAGCTCCCCCAATGGGGGGCTCGGGTCAAACTATGGCTACACCTTC. This gives the protein CASSPNGGLGSNYGYTF.

This chain joins TRBV29-1 and TRBJ2-2, with TRBD2 matching over 12 bases. Germline V gene data show CDR1 as SQVTM and CDR2 as ANQGSEA. V lost 5 bases, J lost 3 bases, and 7 bases stayed unmatched. The CDR3 is 16 residues long. CDR3 sequence (DNA): TGCAGCGTTAGACTAGCGGGAGTTTCTCACACCGGGGAGCTGTTTTTT. Its protein product is CSVRLAGVSHTGELFF.

CDR3 sequence reads: CASNPGLGEAFF. The DNA for the CDR3 is TGTGCCAGTAACCCGGGTCTCGGTGAAGCTTTCTTT. The chain combines TRBV19 with TRBJ1-1; D gene uncertain. Trimming stripped 7 bases from V and 7 bases from J, with 13 bases between. Germline V gene data show CDR1 as LNHDA and CDR2 as SQIVND (reference sequence). This CDR3 spans 12 amino acids.

The chain employs TRBV6-6 and TRBJ1-2; tentative D call: TRBD1 (6 bases). Germline CDR1 is MNHNY and CDR2 is SVGAGI (reference sequence). V was trimmed by 7 bases and J by 7 bases, leaving 19 bases between them. The CDR3 loop spans 14 amino acids. CDR3: CASTPGHLGFGYTF. DNA for the CDR3: TGTGCCAGCACCCCGGGACATCTGGGGTTTGGCTACACCTTC.

The chain has TRBV9 and TRBJ2-7; 7 positions agree with TRBD2. The germline gives CDR1 SGDLS, CDR2 YYNGEE. J gave up 6 bases and V 0 bases, and 9 bases lay outside the gene matches. This CDR3 is built from 15 residues. The CDR3 spells CASSVAAGPLVEQYF. Here the CDR3 DNA reads TGTGCCAGCAGCGTAGCAGCGGGACCTCTCGTCGAGCAGTACTTC. The whole variable domain, filled in from reference TRBV9 and TRBJ2-7, reads DSGVTQTPKHLITATGQRVTLRCSPRSGDLSVYWYQQSLDQGLQFLIQYYNGEERAKGNILERFSAQQFPDLHSELNLSSLELGDSALYFCASSVAAGPLVEQYFGPGTRLTVT.

The V and J genes are TRBV10-2 and TRBJ2-1, with 11 positions matching TRBD2. The germline CDR1 and CDR2 sequences are WSHSY and SAAADI. The junction had 8 bases not matched to a gene; V was cut back by 7 bases and J by 6 bases. This CDR3 has 15 amino acids. DNA for the CDR3: TGCGCCAGCATTCTGACTAGCGGGACGGGCAATGAGCAGTTCTTC. Amino acid sequence: CASILTSGTGNEQFF.

V and J are TRBV4-2 and TRBJ2-2, with 10 bases aligning to TRBD2. CDR1 LGHNA and CDR2 YNFKEQ come from the germline V gene. This CDR3 has 17 residues. With 2 bases clipped from V and 4 bases from J, the junction kept 7 bases outside the gene matches. The CDR3 spells CASSQITSGDLTGELFF. CDR3 DNA sequence: TGTGCCAGCAGCCAAATAACTAGCGGGGATCTCACCGGGGAGCTGTTTTTT.

This rearrangement joins TRBV5-1 to TRBJ1-1, with D possibly TRBD1 on 5 matching bases. The germline V gene has CDR1 SGHRS and CDR2 YFSETQ. Trimming took off 0 bases at V and 0 bases at J, with 12 bases between the two ends. The CDR3 runs to 16 residues. CDR3 amino acids: CASSLEARVMNTEAFF. DNA of the CDR3: TGCGCCAGCAGCTTGGAGGCCAGGGTAATGAACACTGAAGCTTTCTTT.

The chain couples TRBV29-1 to TRBJ2-3, with D unresolved. Germline CDR1 is SQVTM and CDR2 is ANQGSEA. The CDR3 covers 14 residues. Trimming pared 7 bases from V and 0 bases from J, leaving 14 bases between. The CDR3 loop is CSAGAGTSTDTQYF. CDR3 in DNA: TGCAGCGCTGGAGCAGGAACTAGCACAGATACGCAGTATTTT.